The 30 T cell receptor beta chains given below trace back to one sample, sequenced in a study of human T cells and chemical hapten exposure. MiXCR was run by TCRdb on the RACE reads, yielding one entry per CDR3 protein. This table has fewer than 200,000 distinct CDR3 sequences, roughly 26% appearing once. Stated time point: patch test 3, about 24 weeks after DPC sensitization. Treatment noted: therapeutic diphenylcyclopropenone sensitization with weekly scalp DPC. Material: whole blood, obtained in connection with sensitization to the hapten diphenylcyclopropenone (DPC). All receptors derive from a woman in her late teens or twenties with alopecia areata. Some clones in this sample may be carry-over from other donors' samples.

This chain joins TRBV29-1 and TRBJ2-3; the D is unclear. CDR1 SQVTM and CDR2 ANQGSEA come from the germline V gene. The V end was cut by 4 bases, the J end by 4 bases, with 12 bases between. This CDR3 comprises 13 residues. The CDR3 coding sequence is TGCAGCGTTGTTGCCTCTGGGGCAGATACGCAGTATTTT. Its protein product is CSVVASGADTQYF.

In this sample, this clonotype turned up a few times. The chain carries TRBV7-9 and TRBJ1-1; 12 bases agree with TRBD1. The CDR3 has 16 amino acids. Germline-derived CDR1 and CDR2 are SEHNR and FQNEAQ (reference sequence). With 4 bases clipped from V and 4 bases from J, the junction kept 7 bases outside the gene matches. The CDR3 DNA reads TGTGCCAGCAGCTCAAGGGACAGGGGGCTGGGCACTGAAGCTTTCTTT. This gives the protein CASSSRDRGLGTEAFF.

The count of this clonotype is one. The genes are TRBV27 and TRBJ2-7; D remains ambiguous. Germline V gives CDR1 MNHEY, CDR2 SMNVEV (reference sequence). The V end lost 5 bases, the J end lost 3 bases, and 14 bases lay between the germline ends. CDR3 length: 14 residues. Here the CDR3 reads CASSPLRLYYEQYF. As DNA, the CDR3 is TGTGCCAGCAGTCCTCTGAGGCTGTACTACGAGCAGTACTTC.

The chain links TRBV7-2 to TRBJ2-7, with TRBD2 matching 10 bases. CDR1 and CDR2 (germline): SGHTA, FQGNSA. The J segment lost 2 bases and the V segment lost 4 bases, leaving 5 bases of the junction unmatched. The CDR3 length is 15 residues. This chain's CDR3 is CASSWTSGKTYEQYF. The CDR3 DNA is TGTGCCAGCAGCTGGACTAGCGGAAAGACCTACGAGCAGTACTTC.

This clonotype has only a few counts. As DNA, the CDR3 is TGTGCCAGCAGTCCACCCCTTCGGGAGGGAGGGCCAGATGGCTACACCTTC. It yields the protein CASSPPLREGGPDGYTF. The rearrangement uses TRBV7-9 and TRBJ1-2; D unclear. The CDR3 has 17 residues. The germline gives CDR1 SEHNR, CDR2 FQNEAQ (reference sequence). V lost 6 bases and J lost 6, with 26 bases in between.

In DNA form, the CDR3 reads TGTGCCAGCACCCCAATGGGGGGACTAGCCCCTGGTGAGACCCAGTACTTC. It codes for CASTPMGGLAPGETQYF. This chain uses TRBV3-1 with TRBJ2-5; 9 bases line up with TRBD2. This CDR3 has 17 amino acids. Per germline, CDR1 LGHDT and CDR2 YNNKEL (reference sequence). Unmatched junction bases numbered 17, after V lost 7 bases and J lost 5 bases.

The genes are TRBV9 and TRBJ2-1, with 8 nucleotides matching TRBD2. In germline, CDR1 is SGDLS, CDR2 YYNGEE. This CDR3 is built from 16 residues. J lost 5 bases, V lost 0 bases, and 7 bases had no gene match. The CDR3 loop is CASSVAPAGVNNEQFF. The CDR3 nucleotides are TGTGCCAGCAGCGTAGCTCCAGCGGGGGTCAACAATGAGCAGTTCTTC.

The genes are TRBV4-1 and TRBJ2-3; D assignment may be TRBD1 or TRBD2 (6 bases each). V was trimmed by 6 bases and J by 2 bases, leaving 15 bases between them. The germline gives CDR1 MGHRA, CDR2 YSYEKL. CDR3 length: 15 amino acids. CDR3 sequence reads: CASRLQGRHTDTQYF. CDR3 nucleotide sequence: TGCGCCAGCAGACTTCAGGGGAGGCACACAGATACGCAGTATTTT.

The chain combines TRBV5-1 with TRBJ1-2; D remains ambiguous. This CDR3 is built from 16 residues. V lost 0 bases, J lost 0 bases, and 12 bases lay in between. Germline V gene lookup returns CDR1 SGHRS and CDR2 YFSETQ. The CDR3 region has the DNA TGCGCCAGCAGCTTGGATTGGTTACAGTCTAACTATGGCTACACCTTC. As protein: CASSLDWLQSNYGYTF.

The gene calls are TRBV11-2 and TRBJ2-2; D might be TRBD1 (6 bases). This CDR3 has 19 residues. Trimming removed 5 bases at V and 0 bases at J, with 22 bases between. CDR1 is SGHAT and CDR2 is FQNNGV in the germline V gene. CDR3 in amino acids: CASSPIRVRDNANTGELFF. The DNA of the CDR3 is TGTGCCAGCAGCCCTATACGGGTCCGGGACAACGCGAACACCGGGGAGCTGTTTTTT.

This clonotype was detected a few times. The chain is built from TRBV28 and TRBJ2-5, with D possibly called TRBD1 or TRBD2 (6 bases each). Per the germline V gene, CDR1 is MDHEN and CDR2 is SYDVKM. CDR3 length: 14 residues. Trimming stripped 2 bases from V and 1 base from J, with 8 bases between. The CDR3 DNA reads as TGTGCCAGCAGTTTAGGGGGGCGCCAAGAGACCCAGTACTTC. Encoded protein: CASSLGGRQETQYF.

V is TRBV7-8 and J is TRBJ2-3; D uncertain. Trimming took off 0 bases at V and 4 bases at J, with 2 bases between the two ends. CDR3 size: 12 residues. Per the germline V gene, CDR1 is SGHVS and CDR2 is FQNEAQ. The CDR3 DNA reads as TGTGCCAGCAGCTTAGCGGCAGATACGCAGTATTTT. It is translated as CASSLAADTQYF.

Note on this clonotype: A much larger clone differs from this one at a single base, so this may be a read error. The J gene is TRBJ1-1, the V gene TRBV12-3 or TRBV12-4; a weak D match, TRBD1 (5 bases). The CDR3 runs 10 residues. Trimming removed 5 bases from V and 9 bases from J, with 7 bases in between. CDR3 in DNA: TGTGCCAGCAGTGGGGGGAAAGCTTTCTTT. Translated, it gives CASSGGKAFF.

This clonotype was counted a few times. The CDR3 here is CASSVPGRTNKFF. The CDR3 region has the DNA TGTGCCAGCAGTGTCCCGGGACGGACGAACAAGTTCTTC. This chain uses TRBV6-2 or TRBV6-3 with TRBJ2-1, with D perhaps being TRBD1 or TRBD2 (5 bases each). CDR3 size: 13 residues. Germline V gene lookup returns CDR1 MNHEY and CDR2 SVGEGT. Trimming cost V 5 bases and J 14 bases, with 19 bases left between them.

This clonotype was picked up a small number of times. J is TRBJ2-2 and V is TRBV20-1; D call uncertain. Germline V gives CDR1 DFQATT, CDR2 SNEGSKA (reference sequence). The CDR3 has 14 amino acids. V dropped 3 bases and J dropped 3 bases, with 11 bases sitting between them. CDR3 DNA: TGCAGTGCTAGGAACACGAGGTACACCGGGGAGCTGTTTTTT. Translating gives CSARNTRYTGELFF.

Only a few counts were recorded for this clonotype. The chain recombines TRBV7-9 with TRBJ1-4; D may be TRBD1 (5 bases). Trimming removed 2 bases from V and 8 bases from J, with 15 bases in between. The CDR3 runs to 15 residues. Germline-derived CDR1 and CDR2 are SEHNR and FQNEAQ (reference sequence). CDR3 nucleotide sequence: TGTGCCAGCAGCTTAATAGGGACGGGCTTGGAAAAACTGTTTTTT. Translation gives CASSLIGTGLEKLFF.

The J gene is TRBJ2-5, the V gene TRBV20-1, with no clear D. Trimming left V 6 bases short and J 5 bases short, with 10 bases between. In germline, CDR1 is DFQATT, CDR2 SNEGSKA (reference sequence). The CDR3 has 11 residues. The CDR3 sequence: CSAERWETQYF. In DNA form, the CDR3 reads TGCAGTGCCGAACGTTGGGAGACCCAGTACTTC.

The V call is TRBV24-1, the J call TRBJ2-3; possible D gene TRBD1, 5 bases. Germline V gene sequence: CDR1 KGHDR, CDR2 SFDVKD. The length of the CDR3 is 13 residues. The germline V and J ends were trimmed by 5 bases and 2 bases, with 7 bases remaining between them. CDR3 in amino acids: CATSGQNTDTQYF. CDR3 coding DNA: TGTGCCACCAGTGGACAGAACACAGATACGCAGTATTTT.

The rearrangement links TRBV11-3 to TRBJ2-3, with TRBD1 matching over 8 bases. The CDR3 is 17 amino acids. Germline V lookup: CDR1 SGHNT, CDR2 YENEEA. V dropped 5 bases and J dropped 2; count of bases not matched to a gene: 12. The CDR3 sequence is CASSPRTGPGNTDTQYF. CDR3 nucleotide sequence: TGTGCCAGCAGCCCGCGGACAGGGCCAGGCAACACAGATACGCAGTATTTT.

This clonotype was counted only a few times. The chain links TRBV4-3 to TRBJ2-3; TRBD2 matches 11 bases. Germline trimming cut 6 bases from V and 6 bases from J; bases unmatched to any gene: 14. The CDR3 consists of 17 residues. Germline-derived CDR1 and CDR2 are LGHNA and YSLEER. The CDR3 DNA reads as TGCGCCAGCAGTCGAACCGGACTAGCGGGTGCCGGGGATACGCAGTATTTT. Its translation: CASSRTGLAGAGDTQYF.

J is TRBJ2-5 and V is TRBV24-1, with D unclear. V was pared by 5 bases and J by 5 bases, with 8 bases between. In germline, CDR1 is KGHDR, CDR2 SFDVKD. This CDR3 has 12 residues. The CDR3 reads CATSGPTETQYF. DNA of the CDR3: TGTGCCACCAGTGGCCCCACGGAGACCCAGTACTTC.

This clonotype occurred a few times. In DNA, the CDR3 is TGTGCCATCAGTGAGTCGAAGGGGTCAGATACGCAGTATTTT. Its protein is CAISESKGSDTQYF. V gene TRBV10-3 combines with J gene TRBJ2-3, with D possibly TRBD1 on 5 matching bases. V lost 0 bases to trimming and J lost 4 bases, with 8 bases between them. Germline-derived CDR1 and CDR2 are ENHRY and SYGVKD. CDR3 size: 14 residues.

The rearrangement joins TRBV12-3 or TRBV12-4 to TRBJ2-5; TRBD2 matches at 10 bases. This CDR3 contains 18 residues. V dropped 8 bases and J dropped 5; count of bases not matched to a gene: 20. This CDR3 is CASDREGSGGSTMETQYF. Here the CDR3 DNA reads TGTGCCAGCGATCGTGAAGGTAGCGGGGGGTCGACTATGGAGACCCAGTACTTC.

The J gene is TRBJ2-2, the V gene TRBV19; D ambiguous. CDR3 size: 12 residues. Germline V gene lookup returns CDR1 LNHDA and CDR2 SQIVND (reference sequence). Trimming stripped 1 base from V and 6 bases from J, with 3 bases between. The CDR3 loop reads CASSIGPGELFF. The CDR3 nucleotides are TGTGCCAGTAGTATAGGCCCCGGGGAGCTGTTTTTT.

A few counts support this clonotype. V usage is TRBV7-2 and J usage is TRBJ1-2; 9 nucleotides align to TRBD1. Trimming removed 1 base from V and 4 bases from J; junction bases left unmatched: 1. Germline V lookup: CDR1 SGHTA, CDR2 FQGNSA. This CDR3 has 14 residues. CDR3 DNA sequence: TGTGCCAGCAGCTTAGGGGACAGGGCCTATGGCTACACCTTC. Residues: CASSLGDRAYGYTF. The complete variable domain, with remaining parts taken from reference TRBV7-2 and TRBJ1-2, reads GAGVSQSPSNKVTEKGKDVELRCDPISGHTALYWYRQSLGQGLEFLIYFQGNSAPDKSGLPSDRFSAERTGGSVSTLTIQRTQQEDSAVYLCASSLGDRAYGYTFGSGTRLTVV.

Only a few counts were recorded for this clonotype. In DNA, the CDR3 is TGTGCCAGCAGTTATTGGGGGCTGGGTCAGCCCCAGCATTTT. Translated: CASSYWGLGQPQHF. This rearrangement joins TRBV27 to TRBJ1-5, with D maybe TRBD1 (6 bases). V shed 4 bases and J shed 6 bases, with 13 bases lying between them. Germline CDR1 is MNHEY and CDR2 is SMNVEV (reference sequence). This CDR3 region has 14 residues.

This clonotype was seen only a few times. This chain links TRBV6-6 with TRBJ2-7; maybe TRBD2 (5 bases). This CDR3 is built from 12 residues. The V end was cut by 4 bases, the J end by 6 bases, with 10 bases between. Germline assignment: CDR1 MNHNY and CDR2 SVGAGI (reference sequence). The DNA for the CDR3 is TGTGCCAGCAGTTCAAGAGGGAGCGAGCAGTACTTC. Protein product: CASSSRGSEQYF.

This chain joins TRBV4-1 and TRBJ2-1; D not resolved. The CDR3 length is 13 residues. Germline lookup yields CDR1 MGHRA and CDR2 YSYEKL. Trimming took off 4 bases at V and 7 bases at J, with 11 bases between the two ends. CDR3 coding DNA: TGCGCCAGCAGCCCCCAGTTGTGGAATGAGCAGTTCTTC. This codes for CASSPQLWNEQFF.

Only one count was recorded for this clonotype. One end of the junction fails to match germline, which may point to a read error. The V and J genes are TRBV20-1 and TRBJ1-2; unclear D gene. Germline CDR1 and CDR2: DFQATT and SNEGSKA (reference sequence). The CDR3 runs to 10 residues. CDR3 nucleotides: TGCAGTGCTAGAGAAAAAAGGCTCTGCTTC. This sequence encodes CSAREKRLCF.

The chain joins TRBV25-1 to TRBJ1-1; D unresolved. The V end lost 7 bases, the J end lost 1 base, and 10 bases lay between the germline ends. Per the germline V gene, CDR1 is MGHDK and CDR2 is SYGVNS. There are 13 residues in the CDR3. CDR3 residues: CASTLIGNTEAFF. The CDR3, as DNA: TGTGCCAGCACCCTGATCGGGAACACTGAAGCTTTCTTT.